This passage covers 16 T cell receptor beta chains from one sample sequenced in a study of cytomegalovirus exposure and HLA in healthy donors. The primer mix had 60 Vbeta and 13 Jbeta primers. Clones were sequenced by immunoSEQ multiplex PCR, and TCRdb holds only the in-frame ones, with some missing. The table has about 130,000 clones, approximately 69% seen once; the top ten hold more than 3.5%. The specimen sequenced was PBMCs. These receptors all stem from a middle-aged man in good health and CMV-seropositive.

The CDR3 protein is CASRGTGGTYGYTF. CDR3 bases: TGTGCCAGCAGAGGGACAGGGGGAACCTATGGCTACACCTTC. This rearrangement joins TRBV6-5 to TRBJ1-2, with TRBD1 matching over 11 bases. The CDR3 loop spans 14 amino acids. Unmatched junction bases numbered 4, after V lost 6 bases and J lost 4 bases. Germline CDR1 reads MNHEY; CDR2 reads SVGAGI.

This clone was detected a few times. The V gene is TRBV28, the J gene TRBJ1-1; D is uncertain. CDR1 and CDR2 from the germline V gene are MDHEN and SYDVKM. This CDR3 contains 12 residues. The V gene lost 3 bases and the J gene lost 6 bases, with 8 bases spanning the gap. The CDR3 reads CASSFGEAEAFF. CDR3 bases: TGTGCCAGCAGTTTTGGGGAGGCTGAAGCTTTCTTT.

The chain couples TRBV29-1 to TRBJ1-5, with 12 bases lining up with TRBD1. CDR1 SQVTM and CDR2 ANQGSEA come from the germline V gene. The CDR3 is 13 residues long. V shed 7 bases, J shed 5 bases, and the junction held 3 bases outside the gene matches. CDR3 loop: CSAGQGADQPQHF. DNA for the CDR3: TGCAGCGCGGGACAGGGGGCCGATCAGCCCCAGCATTTT.

For the CDR3, the DNA is TGTGCCAGCAGCTTCCTAGGTAGCGGGATTAGCACAGATACGCAGTATTTT. It translates to CASSFLGSGISTDTQYF. This chain joins TRBV7-8 and TRBJ2-3, with 8 bases identical to TRBD2. V was pared by 3 bases and J by 0 bases, with 8 bases of the junction left unmatched. This CDR3 comprises 17 residues. Germline loops: CDR1 SGHVS, CDR2 FQNEAQ.

This clone was seen only a few times. The rearrangement joins TRBV30 to TRBJ2-1, with D unclear. Germline CDR1 reads GTSNPN; CDR2 reads SVGIG (reference sequence). This CDR3 is built from 12 residues. Deletions cut 1 base from V and 4 bases from J, with 5 bases between. The CDR3 DNA sequence: TGTGCCTGGAGTGCGGGTTACAATGAGCAGTTCTTC. Its protein is CAWSAGYNEQFF.

The chain employs TRBV7-9 and TRBJ1-1; D is unclear. V lost 5 bases to trimming and J lost 5 bases, with 15 bases between them. The V gene's germline CDR1 is SEHNR and CDR2 FQNEAQ (reference sequence). The CDR3 length is 14 residues. This CDR3 is CASSPTGTGTEAFF. The CDR3 bases are TGTGCCAGCAGCCCAACCGGAACGGGGACTGAAGCTTTCTTT. The whole variable domain, filled in from reference TRBV7-9 and TRBJ1-1, reads DTGVSQNPRHKITKRGQNVTFRCDPISEHNRLYWYRQTLGQGPEFLTYFQNEAQLEKSRLLSDRFSAERPKGSFSTLEIQRTEQGDSAMYLCASSPTGTGTEAFFGQGTRLTVV.

The table lists this clone with a few counts. The gene calls are TRBV6-1 and TRBJ1-1, with 7 positions matching TRBD1. Per germline, CDR1 MNHNS and CDR2 SASEGT. The CDR3 totals 11 residues. V lost 10 bases, J lost 6 bases, and 5 bases stayed unmatched. CDR3 DNA: TGTGCCAACAAACAGGGGCCTGAAGCTTTCTTT. Amino acids: CANKQGPEAFF.

V usage is TRBV6-5 and J usage is TRBJ1-4; the match to TRBD1 covers 10 bases. This CDR3 is 15 amino acids long. The germline CDR1 and CDR2 sequences are MNHEY and SVGAGI. The J segment lost 8 bases and the V segment lost 7 bases, leaving 10 bases of the junction unmatched. DNA for the CDR3: TGTGCCAGCACCCCCGGGACAGGGGCACGAGAAAAACTGTTTTTT. Protein product: CASTPGTGAREKLFF.

This rearrangement joins TRBV28 to TRBJ2-1; 7 bases fit TRBD2. Germline V gene lookup returns CDR1 MDHEN and CDR2 SYDVKM. The CDR3 totals 14 residues. J was trimmed by 0 bases and V by 5 bases; bases with no gene match: 1. This CDR3 is CASSPGGSYNEQFF. The CDR3 bases are TGTGCCAGCAGTCCGGGAGGCTCCTACAATGAGCAGTTCTTC.

This clone has just one count. The V gene is TRBV11-3, the J gene TRBJ2-5; D not resolved. The CDR3 extends over 13 amino acids. Looked up from germline, CDR1 is SGHNT and CDR2 is YENEEA. V was shortened by 5 bases and J by 4 bases, with 11 bases between the two germline ends. The CDR3 DNA sequence: TGTGCCAGCAGCCTGTCAGGCATAGAGACCCAGTACTTC. Encoded protein: CASSLSGIETQYF. Full variable domain (outside the CDR3, taken from reference TRBV11-3 and TRBJ2-5): EAGVVQSPRYKIIEKKQPVAFWCNPISGHNTLYWYLQNLGQGPELLIRYENEEAVDDSQLPKDRFSAERLKGVDSTLKIQPAELGDSAVYLCASSLSGIETQYFGPGTRLLVL.

The chain carries TRBV5-1 and TRBJ2-5, with 7 positions matching TRBD1. Germline-derived CDR1 and CDR2 are SGHRS and YFSETQ. Unmatched junction bases numbered 4, after V lost 0 bases and J lost 5 bases. There are 14 residues in the CDR3. The CDR3 sequence: CASSLEQGFETQYF. Here the CDR3 DNA reads TGCGCCAGCAGCTTGGAACAGGGGTTTGAGACCCAGTACTTC.

The chain uses TRBV28 and TRBJ2-5; possible D gene TRBD2, 5 bases. V lost 6 bases to trimming and J lost 5 bases, with 16 bases between them. CDR1 and CDR2 (germline): MDHEN, SYDVKM. The CDR3 is made up of 14 amino acids. The CDR3 DNA reads TGTGCCAGCAGCCCTCTGGTTAGCGCGGAGACCCAGTACTTC. As protein: CASSPLVSAETQYF.

This clone appeared once. The chain links TRBV6-5 to TRBJ1-3, with D possibly matching TRBD1 (6 bases). The CDR3 runs to 13 residues. Germline V gives CDR1 MNHEY, CDR2 SVGAGI. V was trimmed by 5 bases and J by 3 bases, leaving 8 bases between them. The CDR3 DNA sequence: TGTGCCAGCAGTGGACAGATTGGAAACACCATATATTTT. Protein product: CASSGQIGNTIYF.

The chain couples TRBV6-6 to TRBJ1-5; 9 bases match TRBD1. Unmatched junction bases numbered 0, after V lost 5 bases and J lost 1 base. The germline gives CDR1 MNHNY, CDR2 SVGAGI (reference sequence). This CDR3 spans 14 amino acids. The CDR3 loop is CASSGTGSNQPQHF. CDR3 nucleotide sequence: TGTGCCAGCAGTGGGACAGGGAGCAATCAGCCCCAGCATTTT.

The rearrangement joins TRBV9 to TRBJ1-1; the D is unclear. The CDR3 contains 13 residues. Germline V gene lookup returns CDR1 SGDLS and CDR2 YYNGEE. V gave up 0 bases and J gave up 7 bases, with 10 bases separating them. CDR3 loop: CASSVVAAGEAFF. The CDR3 region has the DNA TGTGCCAGCAGCGTAGTGGCAGCGGGTGAAGCTTTCTTT. The variable domain in full, with the rest retrieved from reference TRBV9 and TRBJ1-1, is DSGVTQTPKHLITATGQRVTLRCSPRSGDLSVYWYQQSLDQGLQFLIQYYNGEERAKGNILERFSAQQFPDLHSELNLSSLELGDSALYFCASSVVAAGEAFFGQGTRLTVV.

This clone was seen once. The DNA of the CDR3 is TGTGCCAGCAGCTTAGAGCGGGGGGTCCCCTACAATGAGCAGTTCTTC. Translated: CASSLERGVPYNEQFF. The rearrangement uses TRBV11-3 and TRBJ2-1; TRBD2 matches at 8 bases. The CDR3 has 16 amino acids. Germline CDR1 and CDR2: SGHNT and YENEEA. J lost 2 bases, V lost 0 bases, and 3 bases had no gene match.